These 2 T cell receptor beta chains came from one sample sequenced in a study of blood T cell repertoires in COVID-19. The data were produced by immunoSEQ multiplex PCR, yet TCRdb's version contains in-frame clones alone and is incomplete. The sample has about 50,000 clones, 75% to 85% seen once. Sequenced: peripheral blood. All receptors derive from a human donor in a cohort sampled during active COVID-19.

The rearrangement joins TRBV20-1 to TRBJ2-3; 9 bases are shared with TRBD1. V was clipped by 3 bases and J by 4 bases; unmatched bases: 8. In germline, CDR1 is DFQATT, CDR2 SNEGSKA (reference sequence). This CDR3 region has 15 residues. The CDR3 loop is CSASTPDRGADTQYF. The CDR3 coding sequence is TGCAGTGCTAGTACCCCGGACAGGGGAGCAGATACGCAGTATTTT.

This CDR3 reads CASQGTGYTF. The CDR3 DNA sequence: TGTGCCAGCCAGGGGACCGGCTACACCTTC. The chain recombines TRBV10-3 with TRBJ1-2, with a tentative D call TRBD1 (6 bases). Between the trimmed V and J ends, which lost 10 bases and 8 bases, there was a span of 11 bases. Germline assignment: CDR1 ENHRY and CDR2 SYGVKD. This CDR3 contains 10 residues.